This note documents a single T cell receptor beta chain sequence. Its antigen is as yet unknown. The sample comes from a study of PD-1 blockade in classical Hodgkin lymphoma. Study observations and caveats: Underlying causes for the observed repertoire differences were not defined, possibly disease activity or prior therapy. Reports described newly diagnosed patients as having lower baseline TCR diversity than healthy donors. CD4+ TCR diversity, unlike CD8+, climbed significantly by C4D1. It was among complete responders that baseline diversity resembled that of newly diagnosed patients.

Profiling relied on immunoSEQ multiplex PCR, and the TCRdb table lists in-frame clones only, not all of them. The sample gives 40,000 to 60,000 clones, around 78% of which show up once; approximately 15% is in the top ten. Trimming took 9 bases from V and 3 from J, leaving 17 bases between them. The CDR3 extends over 14 amino acids. Germline CDR1 is MNHNY and CDR2 is SVGAGI (reference sequence). All patients relapsed after autologous stem cell transplantation, and brentuximab vedotin exposure varied. This material consisted of peripheral blood mononuclear cells (PBMCs), taken before the second cycle of nivolumab. V gene TRBV6-6 combines with J gene TRBJ2-5, with D possibly matching TRBD1 (6 bases). This TCR was sampled from a human donor with classical Hodgkin lymphoma. The CDR3 DNA reads TGTGCCAGTTCTCGGGACACCACGAAAGAGACCCAGTACTTC. Translating gives CASSRDTTKETQYF.